This T cell receptor beta chain was found in a study of Ad26.COV2.S vaccination and SARS-CoV-2 variants. Profiling relied on immunoSEQ multiplex PCR, and the TCRdb table lists in-frame clones only, not all of them. The table shows more than 300,000 clones, with approximately 86% occurring only once. Treatment denoted: some 20 received Ad26.COV2.S at low or high dose, single or two shots; about 5 received placebo; per-sample allocation not given. Specimens were obtained on day 63 following the first vaccine or placebo injection. CDR1 LNHDA and CDR2 SQIVND come from the germline V gene (reference sequence). The CDR3 has 13 residues. Trimming took off 3 bases at V and 5 bases at J, with 10 bases between the two ends.

This sequence originates from a person between 18 and 60 years old who received the Ad26.COV2.S COVID-19 vaccine or a placebo. This rearrangement joins TRBV19 to TRBJ1-2; D not resolved. The starting material was peripheral blood, obtained in a trial of Ad26.COV2.S vaccine versus placebo. The CDR3 nucleotides are TGTGCCAGTAGTATGGTTCCAGCATATGGCTACACCTTC. Amino acids: CASSMVPAYGYTF.